This T cell receptor beta chain was retrieved from a study of beta chain features in type 1 diabetes. Study details: Healthy donors resembled patients in age, gender and cell yields. General study results and limits: The study found fewer insertions and more deletions at VDJ junctions in type 1 diabetes patients. Among patients with Type 1 diabetes, TCRB CDR3s were moderately but significantly shorter in every one of the four CD4+ subsets. For TCRB rearrangement, an influence of HLA type remained unresolved here.

The whole isolated RNA underwent reverse transcription, so sequencing captured expressed TCRB transcripts. TCRdb keeps only in-frame clones here, not all; method: immunoSEQ multiplex PCR. The sample has hundreds of thousands of clones, 13% seen once. Each of the CD4+ naive, central memory, regulatory and stem cell-like memory populations was sorted via CD45RO/CCR7/CD25/CD127/CD95/CD27. Trimming stripped 4 bases from V and 4 bases from J, with 16 bases between. The germline V gene has CDR1 MRHNA and CDR2 SNTAGT. This CDR3 contains 15 residues. In regard to this clone: Its specificity is unknown.

The source material was naive CD4+ T cells from blood. V gene TRBV6-4 combines with J gene TRBJ1-1; D is perhaps TRBD1 (5 bases). This sequence originates from a man aged 18 to 35 with type 1 diabetes. Here the CDR3 reads CASSVSSGASTEAFF. Here the CDR3 DNA reads TGTGCCAGCAGTGTTAGTAGTGGGGCCAGCACTGAAGCTTTCTTT.